The rows below give T cell receptor beta chains drawn from one sample of a study of blood T cell repertoires in COVID-19. TCRdb's copy holds only in-frame clones and misses some; the assay was immunoSEQ multiplex PCR. The sample consists of 200,000 to 250,000 clones, approximately 90% of them appearing once. Sequencing was done on a sample of peripheral blood. These receptors were collected from a woman between 50 and 59 years old with COVID-19, enrolled during active disease. Both conserved end residues are part of each CDR3. The order of the fields is V gene, D gene, clone size, J gene, CDR3 protein, CDR3 DNA. A D gene is named only where the DNA matches it firmly. For some rows the clone size is stated as once, few or many, or as a class when expanded; others skip it.

TRBV28	TRBD2	NA	TRBJ2-5	CASGRGTQYF	TGTGCCAGCGGGAGGGGGACCCAGTACTTC
TRBV10-3	TRBD1	NA	TRBJ1-2	CAISAAGTGDGYTF	TGTGCCATCAGTGCCGCCGGGACAGGGGATGGCTACACCTTC
TRBV10-3	NA	NA	TRBJ2-7	CAISESWGIEQYF	TGTGCCATCAGTGAGTCCTGGGGCATCGAGCAGTACTTC
TRBV7-2	TRBD1	few	TRBJ1-5	CASSISTGMSNQPQHF	TGTGCCAGCAGCATCTCGACAGGGATGAGCAATCAGCCCCAGCATTTT
TRBV12-3/TRBV12-4	NA	NA	TRBJ1-2	CASSLGGPGGYTF	TGTGCCAGCAGTTTAGGCGGGCCGGGGGGCTACACCTTC
TRBV5-1	TRBD1	NA	TRBJ2-1	CASSPQGYYNEQFF	TGCGCCAGCAGCCCACAGGGGTACTACAATGAGCAGTTCTTC
TRBV19	TRBD1	NA	TRBJ1-2	CASRQGAPGPGYGYTF	TGTGCCAGTAGGCAGGGGGCGCCGGGTCCGGGCTATGGCTACACCTTC
TRBV9	TRBD2	NA	TRBJ2-3	CASSVPKGLAGGTSTDTQYF	TGTGCCAGCAGCGTACCCAAGGGACTAGCGGGGGGGACTAGCACAGATACGCAGTATTTT
TRBV30	TRBD1	NA	TRBJ1-1	CAWSLRTGGNTEAFF	TGTGCCTGGAGTTTAAGGACAGGGGGGAACACTGAAGCTTTCTTT
TRBV12-2	NA	NA	TRBJ2-3	CASYSSGFTRTDTQYF	TGTGCAAGTTATTCCTCGGGGTTTACCCGCACAGATACGCAGTATTTT
TRBV19	TRBD1	NA	TRBJ2-1	CASSWTGNNEQFF	TGTGCCAGTAGTTGGACAGGGAACAATGAGCAGTTCTTC
TRBV10-3	TRBD1	once	TRBJ2-6	CAISLSQGSGANVLTF	TGTGCCATCAGCCTTTCACAGGGGTCCGGGGCCAACGTCCTGACTTTC
TRBV24-1	TRBD1	NA	TRBJ1-2	CATSDRRTGVGYTF	TGTGCCACCAGTGATCGACGGACAGGGGTTGGCTACACCTTC
TRBV18	TRBD1	NA	TRBJ2-4	CASSPDPGQGRNIQYF	TGTGCCAGCTCACCGGATCCGGGACAGGGCCGAAACATTCAGTACTTC
TRBV6-5	TRBD1	NA	TRBJ1-2	CASRRQGEGRYTF	TGTGCCAGCAGACGACAGGGAGAAGGGCGCTACACCTTC
TRBV5-1	TRBD1	once	TRBJ1-3	CASSTWTGAGNTIYF	TGCGCCAGCAGCACCTGGACAGGGGCTGGAAACACCATATATTTT
TRBV10-3	NA	NA	TRBJ1-4	CAIKPNRASDEKLFF	TGTGCCATCAAGCCCAACAGGGCAAGCGATGAAAAACTGTTTTTT
TRBV4-1	TRBD1	NA	TRBJ1-1	CASSRPGRGRTEAFF	TGCGCCAGCAGCCGCCCCGGGAGGGGGCGCACTGAAGCTTTCTTT
TRBV12-3/TRBV12-4	NA	NA	TRBJ1-5	CASSVVLNQPQHF	TGTGCCAGCAGCGTCGTACTGAATCAGCCCCAGCATTTT
TRBV5-6	NA	NA	TRBJ1-6	CASSPTGRGSTLHF	TGTGCCAGCAGCCCGACAGGTCGAGGGTCGACCCTCCACTTT
TRBV11-2	NA	once	TRBJ2-1	CASSLDVPTGNEQFF	TGTGCCAGCAGCCTAGATGTCCCCACGGGAAATGAGCAGTTCTTC
TRBV5-1	NA	NA	TRBJ2-2	CASTRDVGVTGELFF	TGCGCCAGCACTCGGGATGTGGGTGTCACCGGGGAGCTGTTTTTT
TRBV9	NA	NA	TRBJ1-2	CASSVDRGNYGYTF	TGTGCCAGCAGCGTAGATCGAGGGAACTATGGCTACACCTTC
TRBV6-5	NA	NA	TRBJ1-2	CASSPTTQGHGYTF	TGTGCCAGCAGTCCTACCACACAGGGTCATGGCTACACCTTC
TRBV6-2/TRBV6-3	TRBD1	NA	TRBJ2-6	CASSTGTGWLLGANVLTF	TGTGCCAGCAGCACTGGGACAGGGTGGCTATTGGGGGCCAACGTCCTGACTTTC
TRBV11-2	TRBD1	NA	TRBJ1-1	CASHEPFLQGALNTEAFF	TGTGCCAGCCACGAACCCTTTCTGCAGGGGGCATTGAACACTGAAGCTTTCTTT
TRBV5-8	NA	NA	TRBJ2-3	CASSLGQGGQTDTQYF	TGTGCCAGCAGCTTGGGACAGGGAGGCCAGACAGATACGCAGTATTTT
TRBV12-5	NA	few	TRBJ1-5	CASGLFQGKVSNQPQHF	TGTGCTAGTGGTTTGTTCCAGGGTAAGGTTAGCAATCAGCCCCAGCATTTT
TRBV18	TRBD1	once	TRBJ1-3	CASSPGQTGNTIYF	TGTGCCAGCTCACCGGGACAGACTGGAAACACCATATATTTT
TRBV7-9	NA	NA	TRBJ2-7	CASSAAGARIYEQYF	TGTGCCAGCAGCGCTGCTGGGGCGAGGATCTACGAGCAGTACTTC
TRBV14	TRBD1	NA	TRBJ2-5	CASSQAQGPQETQYF	TGTGCCAGCAGCCAAGCACAGGGGCCACAAGAGACCCAGTACTTC
TRBV10-3	NA	NA	TRBJ2-2	CAISKQGNTGELFF	TGTGCCATCAGTAAACAGGGTAACACCGGGGAGCTGTTTTTT
TRBV9	NA	once	TRBJ2-1	CASRYLTSGDYNEQFF	TGTGCCAGCAGGTACTTGACAAGCGGAGACTACAATGAGCAGTTCTTC
TRBV30	NA	NA	TRBJ1-2	CAWRWVTVNYGYTF	TGTGCCTGGAGATGGGTGACAGTAAACTATGGCTACACCTTC
TRBV30	NA	NA	TRBJ2-7	CAWSYTGPEQYF	TGTGCCTGGAGTTACACAGGCCCCGAGCAGTACTTC
TRBV5-8	NA	NA	TRBJ1-4	CASVGGFNRKEKLFF	TGTGCCAGCGTGGGAGGATTTAATCGTAAAGAAAAACTGTTTTTT
TRBV19	NA	once	TRBJ2-2	CASSALTGRTGELFF	TGTGCCAGTAGTGCTTTGACAGGGAGGACCGGGGAGCTGTTTTTT
TRBV5-5	NA	NA	TRBJ1-3	CASSSSSSGNTIYF	TGTGCCAGCAGCTCTAGCTCCTCTGGAAACACCATATATTTT
TRBV28	NA	NA	TRBJ1-1	CASSPSGRNTEAFF	TGTGCCAGCAGTCCCAGTGGCAGGAACACTGAAGCTTTCTTT
TRBV10-2	TRBD1	NA	TRBJ2-7	CASSPNRDSSYEQYF	TGCGCCAGCAGTCCCAACCGGGACAGCTCCTACGAGCAGTACTTC
TRBV12-3/TRBV12-4	NA	NA	TRBJ1-2	CASSSEEGVGYTF	TGTGCCAGCAGCTCTGAAGAGGGGGTGGGCTACACCTTC
TRBV12-3/TRBV12-4	TRBD1	NA	TRBJ1-2	CASSQDRNYGYTF	TGTGCCAGCAGTCAGGACAGGAACTATGGCTACACCTTC
TRBV5-4	NA	NA	TRBJ2-5	CASSLPGVETQYF	TGTGCCAGCAGCTTGCCAGGGGTAGAGACCCAGTACTTC
TRBV7-8	TRBD1	NA	TRBJ2-1	CASSLTDRLYEQFF	TGTGCCAGCAGCTTAACGGACAGGCTGTATGAGCAGTTCTTC
TRBV5-4	NA	once	TRBJ2-3	CASSLIGVPFGDTQYF	TGTGCCAGCAGCTTGATCGGGGTCCCGTTCGGGGATACGCAGTATTTT